Listed here are 29 T cell receptor beta chains from one sample, sequenced in a study of blood T cell repertoires in COVID-19. Data came from immunoSEQ multiplex PCR; TCRdb stores just in-frame clones and leaves some out. Among under 75,000 clones listed, 80% were seen once. The specimen was peripheral blood. Receptor source: a man in his 70s who had recovered from COVID-19.

This chain uses TRBV10-1 with TRBJ2-5, with 10 positions matching TRBD2. This CDR3 region has 15 residues. After removal of 5 bases from V and 5 bases from J, the junction contained 8 bases not matched to a gene. The germline V gene has CDR1 WNHNN and CDR2 SYGVQD (reference sequence). The chain's CDR3 is CASSPSGSRGETQYF. DNA of the CDR3: TGCGCCAGCAGTCCTAGCGGGAGCCGTGGGGAGACCCAGTACTTC.

This chain uses TRBV6-2 or TRBV6-3 with TRBJ1-5, with D tentatively TRBD1 (6 bases). This CDR3 comprises 13 residues. Germline V CDR1 and CDR2: MNHEY, SVGEGT. V lost 4 bases and J lost 7, with 11 bases in between. The CDR3 DNA reads TGTGCCAGCAGTTGGACAGAGGGACAGCCCCAGCATTTT. Residues: CASSWTEGQPQHF.

The chain couples TRBV9 to TRBJ2-3, with 11 nucleotides matching TRBD2. Trimming at V came to 0 bases and at J to 3 bases, leaving 6 bases not matched to a gene. The CDR3 loop spans 17 amino acids. Germline-derived CDR1 and CDR2 are SGDLS and YYNGEE. The CDR3 reads CASSVGASGRTTDTQYF. CDR3 nucleotide sequence: TGTGCCAGCAGCGTAGGGGCTAGCGGGAGGACTACAGATACGCAGTATTTT.

The V and J genes are TRBV29-1 and TRBJ2-3; perhaps TRBD2 as D (5 bases). The V end was cut by 3 bases, the J end by 3 bases, with 19 bases between. CDR3 length: 16 amino acids. Germline CDR1 is SQVTM and CDR2 is ANQGSEA. The CDR3 here is CSVDIAWEFGTDTQYF. In DNA, the CDR3 is TGCAGCGTTGACATAGCGTGGGAGTTCGGAACAGATACGCAGTATTTT.

The chain carries TRBV7-2 and TRBJ1-6, with 7 bases lining up with TRBD1. The V and J ends lost 5 bases and 10 bases, in that order; junction bases with no gene match: 8. Germline V gene data show CDR1 as SGHTA and CDR2 as FQGNSA. There are 14 residues in the CDR3. CDR3 protein: CASSQTTGESPLHF. CDR3 in DNA: TGTGCCAGCAGCCAAACAACAGGGGAATCACCCCTCCACTTT.

This clone was picked up one time. This chain's CDR3 is CAGTHRVCTYEQYF. The CDR3 DNA reads as TGTGCCGGAACGCACAGGGTATGTACCTACGAGCAGTACTTC. The rearrangement joins TRBV19 to TRBJ2-7; the D gene is possibly TRBD1 (6 bases). The CDR3 covers 14 residues. Trimming cost V 11 bases and J 2 bases, with 19 bases left between them. Per the germline V gene, CDR1 is LNHDA and CDR2 is SQIVND (reference sequence).

This clone was found a few times. Here the CDR3 reads CASRAGARYGYTF. Here the CDR3 DNA reads TGTGCCAGCAGGGCGGGAGCCCGATATGGCTACACCTTC. The gene calls are TRBV25-1 and TRBJ1-2; no clear D gene. Germline V gene data show CDR1 as MGHDK and CDR2 as SYGVNS. Trimming cost V 6 bases and J 5 bases, with 13 bases left between them. The CDR3 sequence is 13 residues long.

The gene calls are TRBV6-2 or TRBV6-3 and TRBJ1-2, with 7 bases identical to TRBD1. From germline, CDR1 is MNHEY and CDR2 SVGEGT. This CDR3 is 14 amino acids long. V was pared by 5 bases and J by 3 bases, with 6 bases of the junction left unmatched. The CDR3 region is CASSRQGRDYGYTF. CDR3 DNA: TGTGCCAGCAGTCGACAGGGACGCGACTATGGCTACACCTTC.

The chain recombines TRBV30 with TRBJ1-4; D unresolved. In germline, CDR1 is GTSNPN, CDR2 SVGIG (reference sequence). CDR3 length equals 15 residues. Trimming took 3 bases from V and 5 from J, leaving 16 bases between them. The CDR3 sequence: CAWSPDGVLNEKLFF. CDR3 bases: TGTGCCTGGAGCCCCGACGGGGTACTCAATGAAAAACTGTTTTTT. Full variable domain (missing parts from reference TRBV30 and TRBJ1-4): SQTIHQWPATLVQPVGSPLSLECTVEGTSNPNLYWYRQAAGRGLQLLFYSVGIGQISSEVPQNLSASRPQDRQFILSSKKLLLSDSGFYLCAWSPDGVLNEKLFFGSGTQLSVL.

V usage is TRBV28 and J usage is TRBJ2-2; a possible D gene is TRBD1 (7 bases). CDR3 length: 20 amino acids. Trimming cost V 3 bases and J 6 bases, with 29 bases left between them. The V gene's germline CDR1 is MDHEN and CDR2 SYDVKM. CDR3 nucleotide sequence: TGTGCCAGCAGTTTTATACCCGGACAACGCCCCGCGGGACAGTCCGGGGAGCTGTTTTTT. Amino acid sequence: CASSFIPGQRPAGQSGELFF. The variable domain in full, with the rest retrieved from reference TRBV28 and TRBJ2-2, is DVKVTQSSRYLVKRTGEKVFLECVQDMDHENMFWYRQDPGLGLRLIYFSYDVKMKEKGDIPEGYSVSREKKERFSLILESASTNQTSMYLCASSFIPGQRPAGQSGELFFGEGSRLTVL.

The genes are TRBV20-1 and TRBJ2-1, with TRBD2 as a possible D gene (5 bases). In germline, CDR1 is DFQATT, CDR2 SNEGSKA (reference sequence). Trimming removed 3 bases from V and 8 bases from J, with 8 bases in between. This CDR3 has 11 residues. The CDR3 region is CSAREVYEQFF. The CDR3 DNA follows: TGCAGTGCTAGGGAGGTGTATGAGCAGTTCTTC.

The chain recombines TRBV23-1 with TRBJ1-5; no definite D call. TRBV23-1 is identified as an open reading frame with a role that is uncertain. The CDR3 sequence is 15 residues long. V was trimmed by 3 bases and J by 6 bases, leaving 15 bases between them. The CDR3 spells CASSHLEEPGQPQHF. In DNA, the CDR3 is TGCGCCAGCAGTCACCTCGAAGAGCCCGGTCAGCCCCAGCATTTT.

The CDR3 loop is CASSYSGGGTEAFF. The CDR3 DNA follows: TGTGCCAGCAGTTACTCGGGAGGGGGGACTGAAGCTTTCTTT. V gene TRBV6-2 or TRBV6-3 combines with J gene TRBJ1-1; tentative D call: TRBD1 (6 bases). Germline V lookup: CDR1 MNHEY, CDR2 SVGEGT. This CDR3 comprises 14 residues. V was trimmed by 0 bases and J by 5 bases, leaving 10 bases between them.

The chain combines TRBV5-1 with TRBJ1-2, with TRBD1 matching 7 bases. V dropped 0 bases and J dropped 4; count of bases not matched to a gene: 6. The CDR3 contains 15 residues. The V gene's germline CDR1 is SGHRS and CDR2 YFSETQ. CDR3 bases: TGCGCCAGCAGCTTGGATACGGGACAGCTCTATGGCTACACCTTC. This translates into CASSLDTGQLYGYTF.

V gene TRBV3-1 (or the pseudogene TRBV3-2) combines with J gene TRBJ2-2, with D maybe TRBD2 (6 bases). The length of the CDR3 is 14 residues. Trimming took off 8 bases at V and 2 bases at J, with 12 bases between the two ends. Germline-derived CDR1 and CDR2 are LGHDT and YNNKEL (reference sequence). CDR3 in DNA: TGTGCCAGCCAGCGGGCCCTTAACACCGGGGAGCTGTTTTTT. Its protein product is CASQRALNTGELFF.

J is TRBJ2-5 and V is TRBV7-6; 8 nucleotides agree with TRBD1. The CDR3 consists of 14 residues. Germline trimming cut 5 bases from V and 5 bases from J; bases unmatched to any gene: 7. CDR1 and CDR2 (germline): SGHVS, FNYEAQ. The CDR3 protein is CASSHRQGRETQYF. The CDR3 DNA follows: TGTGCCAGCAGCCACCGACAGGGGCGGGAGACCCAGTACTTC.

This clone was detected many times. The V call is TRBV27, the J call TRBJ2-1; D perhaps matches TRBD2 (6 bases). Germline V CDR1 and CDR2: MNHEY, SMNVEV (reference sequence). Trimming pared 7 bases from V and 9 bases from J, leaving 16 bases between. This CDR3 spans 13 amino acids. This CDR3 is CASTNQPGGEQFF. CDR3 coding DNA: TGTGCCAGCACCAATCAGCCCGGGGGTGAGCAGTTCTTC.

V usage is TRBV27 and J usage is TRBJ1-2, with D unclear. This CDR3 spans 15 amino acids. Germline V gene lookup returns CDR1 MNHEY and CDR2 SMNVEV (reference sequence). V was shortened by 3 bases and J by 3 bases, with 14 bases between the two germline ends. CDR3 sequence reads: CASSFSERLHYGYTF. The CDR3 DNA is TGTGCCAGCAGTTTTTCGGAGCGACTGCACTATGGCTACACCTTC.

The rearrangement uses TRBV6-2 or TRBV6-3 and TRBJ2-3, with D uncertain. Trimming removed 3 bases from V and 0 bases from J, with 4 bases in between. The CDR3 is made up of 13 amino acids. From germline, CDR1 is MNHEY and CDR2 SVGEGT. The CDR3 DNA reads as TGTGCCAGCAGTTATATGAGCACAGATACGCAGTATTTT. It codes for CASSYMSTDTQYF.

This clone was detected only a few times. V usage is TRBV5-6 and J usage is TRBJ1-1, with TRBD1 matching 7 bases. V was clipped by 2 bases and J by 11 bases; unmatched bases: 12. CDR3 size: 14 residues. Germline CDR1 SGHDT, CDR2 YYEEEE. CDR3 protein: CASSFVGGGGKAFF. In DNA form, the CDR3 reads TGTGCCAGCAGCTTCGTAGGAGGGGGCGGAAAGGCTTTCTTT.

V gene TRBV7-8 combines with J gene TRBJ1-2; tentative D call: TRBD1 (5 bases). Trimming cost V 4 bases and J 7 bases, with 16 bases left between them. Germline V gene lookup returns CDR1 SGHVS and CDR2 FQNEAQ. The CDR3 runs 14 residues. This chain's CDR3 is CASSSGPGMGGYTF. The DNA of the CDR3 is TGTGCCAGCAGCTCGGGCCCAGGGATGGGTGGCTACACCTTC.

The rearrangement links TRBV6-4 to TRBJ2-3, with a weak D call TRBD2 (5 bases). Trimming removed 2 bases from V and 4 bases from J, with 13 bases in between. Germline lookup yields CDR1 MRHNA and CDR2 SNTAGT. The length of the CDR3 is 15 residues. The chain's CDR3 is CASSDRASSPDTQYF. The CDR3 DNA reads as TGTGCCAGCAGTGACCGGGCTAGCTCCCCAGATACGCAGTATTTT.

The CDR3 is CASSQVTGEAGNTIYF. In DNA form, the CDR3 reads TGCGCCAGCAGCCAGGTAACAGGGGAGGCTGGAAACACCATATATTTT. The chain joins TRBV4-1 to TRBJ1-3; 7 nucleotides line up with TRBD1. Germline V lookup: CDR1 MGHRA, CDR2 YSYEKL. V lost 3 bases and J lost 2; bases outside the gene matches: 7. The CDR3 sequence is 16 residues long.

Turning to this clone: Sequence at one end of the junction differs from germline and may be a read error. The chain uses TRBV10-3 and TRBJ2-7; 7 bases map to TRBD1. CDR1 is ENHRY, CDR2 SYGVKD, per germline. The CDR3 has 15 residues. The CDR3 protein is CATSVLQGPSYEQYF. CDR3 coding DNA: TGTGCCACCAGTGTTTTACAGGGGCCTTCCTACGAGCAGTACTTC.

The chain recombines TRBV9 with TRBJ2-3; TRBD2 might be the D (6 bases). Germline-derived CDR1 and CDR2 are SGDLS and YYNGEE. The V end lost 1 base, the J end lost 8 bases, and 14 bases lay between the germline ends. The CDR3 runs to 14 residues. DNA of the CDR3: TGTGCCAGCAGCGTACTGGAGGGACCAGGTACGCAGTATTTT. Its protein is CASSVLEGPGTQYF.

The rearrangement links TRBV19 to TRBJ2-3, with a weak D call TRBD2 (6 bases). The germline V gene encodes CDR1 LNHDA and CDR2 SQIVND (reference sequence). The ends were cut back, 5 bases at V and 2 bases at J, with 11 bases in the middle. The CDR3 is made up of 14 amino acids. CDR3 region: CASSRGANTDTQYF. The CDR3 DNA reads as TGTGCCAGTAGTCGCGGGGCGAACACAGATACGCAGTATTTT.

The V call is TRBV7-2, the J call TRBJ2-3, with 12 positions matching TRBD2. The V gene's germline CDR1 is SGHTA and CDR2 FQGNSA. Losses at the gene ends were 1 base for V and 3 bases for J; bases not matched to a gene: 5. The length of the CDR3 is 17 residues. The CDR3 here is CASSLDWTSGTTDTQYF. The CDR3 DNA reads TGTGCCAGCAGCTTAGATTGGACTAGCGGGACTACAGATACGCAGTATTTT.

This rearrangement joins TRBV30 to TRBJ2-5; possible D gene TRBD2, 5 bases. Trimming cost V 0 bases and J 5 bases, with 16 bases left between them. The CDR3 is made up of 15 amino acids. Germline V gives CDR1 GTSNPN, CDR2 SVGIG (reference sequence). CDR3 sequence (DNA): TGTGCCTGGAGTGTACCCCTGGGAGAGGTGGAGACCCAGTACTTC. As protein: CAWSVPLGEVETQYF. The full variable domain, its missing parts supplied by reference TRBV30 and TRBJ2-5, is SQTIHQWPATLVQPVGSPLSLECTVEGTSNPNLYWYRQAAGRGLQLLFYSVGIGQISSEVPQNLSASRPQDRQFILSSKKLLLSDSGFYLCAWSVPLGEVETQYFGPGTRLLVL.

The chain links TRBV6-1 to TRBJ2-7, with TRBD1 matching 9 bases. J gave up 1 base and V 2 bases, and 6 bases lay outside the gene matches. The CDR3 consists of 16 residues. CDR1 is MNHNS and CDR2 is SASEGT in the germline V gene. CDR3 residues: CASSELGQGTSYEQYF. CDR3 DNA sequence: TGTGCCAGCAGTGAACTCGGACAGGGGACATCCTACGAGCAGTACTTC.